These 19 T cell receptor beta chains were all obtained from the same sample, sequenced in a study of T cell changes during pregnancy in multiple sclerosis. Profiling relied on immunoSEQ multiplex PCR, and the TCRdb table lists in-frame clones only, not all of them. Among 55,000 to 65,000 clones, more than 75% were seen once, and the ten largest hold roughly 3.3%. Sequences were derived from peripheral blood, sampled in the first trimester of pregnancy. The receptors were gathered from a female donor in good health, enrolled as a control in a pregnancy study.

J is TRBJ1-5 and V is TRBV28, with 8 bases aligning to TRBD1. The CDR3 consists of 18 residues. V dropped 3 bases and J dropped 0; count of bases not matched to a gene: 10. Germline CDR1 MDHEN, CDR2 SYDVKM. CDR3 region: CASSLYRGKFISNQPQHF. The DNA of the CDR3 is TGTGCCAGCAGTTTGTACAGGGGGAAGTTCATTAGCAATCAGCCCCAGCATTTT. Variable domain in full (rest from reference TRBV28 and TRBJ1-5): DVKVTQSSRYLVKRTGEKVFLECVQDMDHENMFWYRQDPGLGLRLIYFSYDVKMKEKGDIPEGYSVSREKKERFSLILESASTNQTSMYLCASSLYRGKFISNQPQHFGDGTRLSIL.

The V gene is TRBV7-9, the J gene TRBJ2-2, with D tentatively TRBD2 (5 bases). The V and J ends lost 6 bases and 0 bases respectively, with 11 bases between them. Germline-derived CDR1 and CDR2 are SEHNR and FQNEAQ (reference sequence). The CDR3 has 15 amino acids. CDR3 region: CASRPGYANTGELFF. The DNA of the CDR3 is TGTGCCAGCAGACCGGGGTACGCGAACACCGGGGAGCTGTTTTTT.

CDR3 DNA sequence: TGTGCCAGCACTGGGGGGGGAGGGTACGAGCAGTACTTC. Protein: CASTGGGGYEQYF. The chain joins TRBV6-1 to TRBJ2-7; 7 bases are a match to TRBD2. In germline, CDR1 is MNHNS, CDR2 SASEGT. The V gene end was trimmed by 7 bases and the J gene end by 4 bases; junction bases not matched to a gene: 7. The CDR3 is made up of 13 amino acids.

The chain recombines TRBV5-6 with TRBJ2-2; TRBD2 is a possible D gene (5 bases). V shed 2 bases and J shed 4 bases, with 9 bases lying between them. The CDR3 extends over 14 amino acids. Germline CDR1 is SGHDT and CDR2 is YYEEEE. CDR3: CASSFGVSTGELFF. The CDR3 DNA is TGTGCCAGCAGCTTCGGGGTTTCCACCGGGGAGCTGTTTTTT.

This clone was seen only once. As DNA, the CDR3 is TGTGCCAGCTCACTCTTAACGAACACCGGGGAGCTGTTTTTT. Its translation is CASSLLTNTGELFF. V gene TRBV18 combines with J gene TRBJ2-2, with D hard to call. The CDR3 runs to 14 residues. V lost 4 bases and J lost 0, with 6 bases in between. Germline values: CDR1 KGHSH, CDR2 LQKENI.

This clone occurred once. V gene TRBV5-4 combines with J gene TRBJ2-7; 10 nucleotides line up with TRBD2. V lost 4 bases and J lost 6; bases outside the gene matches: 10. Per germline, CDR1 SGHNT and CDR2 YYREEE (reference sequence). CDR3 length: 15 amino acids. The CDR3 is CASSPSGGIIGEQYF. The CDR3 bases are TGTGCCAGCAGCCCTAGCGGGGGTATAATAGGCGAGCAGTACTTC.

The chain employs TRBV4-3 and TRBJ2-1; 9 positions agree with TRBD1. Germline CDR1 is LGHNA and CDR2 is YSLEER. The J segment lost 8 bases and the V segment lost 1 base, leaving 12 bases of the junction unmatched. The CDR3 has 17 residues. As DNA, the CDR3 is TGCGCCAGCAGCCAAGTACCGGGACAGGGCTTTAGGGATGAGCAGTTCTTC. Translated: CASSQVPGQGFRDEQFF.

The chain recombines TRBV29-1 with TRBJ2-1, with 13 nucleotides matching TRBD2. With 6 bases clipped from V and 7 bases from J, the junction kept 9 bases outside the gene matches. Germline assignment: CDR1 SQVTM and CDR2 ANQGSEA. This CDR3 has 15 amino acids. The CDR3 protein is CSVRLAGGVGNEQFF. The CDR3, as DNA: TGCAGCGTCAGACTAGCGGGGGGCGTAGGGAATGAGCAGTTCTTC.

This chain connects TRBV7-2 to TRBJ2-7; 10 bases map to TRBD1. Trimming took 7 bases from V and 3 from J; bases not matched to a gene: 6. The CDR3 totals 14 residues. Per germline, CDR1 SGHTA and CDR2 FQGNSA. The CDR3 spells CASISGTGDYEQYF. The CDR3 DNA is TGTGCCAGCATTTCCGGGACAGGGGACTACGAGCAGTACTTC.

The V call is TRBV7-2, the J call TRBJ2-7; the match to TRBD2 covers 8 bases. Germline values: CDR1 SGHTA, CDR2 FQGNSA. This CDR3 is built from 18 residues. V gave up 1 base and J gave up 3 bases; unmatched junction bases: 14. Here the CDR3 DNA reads TGTGCCAGCAGCTTAGTAGGAGGCTGGGCGGGAGGTAGCTACGAGCAGTACTTC. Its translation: CASSLVGGWAGGSYEQYF. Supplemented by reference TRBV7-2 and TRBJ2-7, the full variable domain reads GAGVSQSPSNKVTEKGKDVELRCDPISGHTALYWYRQSLGQGLEFLIYFQGNSAPDKSGLPSDRFSAERTGGSVSTLTIQRTQQEDSAVYLCASSLVGGWAGGSYEQYFGPGTRLTVT.

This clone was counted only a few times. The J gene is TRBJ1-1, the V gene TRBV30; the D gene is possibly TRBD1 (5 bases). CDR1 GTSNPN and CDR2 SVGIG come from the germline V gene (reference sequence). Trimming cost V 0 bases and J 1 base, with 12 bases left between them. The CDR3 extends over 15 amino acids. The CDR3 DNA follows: TGTGCCTGGAGTGTAAGATGGGGGGGGAACACTGAAGCTTTCTTT. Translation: CAWSVRWGGNTEAFF.

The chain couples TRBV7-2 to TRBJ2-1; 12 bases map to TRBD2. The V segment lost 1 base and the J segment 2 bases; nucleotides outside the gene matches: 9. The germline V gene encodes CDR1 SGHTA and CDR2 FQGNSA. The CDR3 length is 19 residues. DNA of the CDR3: TGTGCCAGCAGCTTAGAATTGCGGCTAGCGGGGGGGCCCTACAATGAGCAGTTCTTC. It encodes CASSLELRLAGGPYNEQFF.

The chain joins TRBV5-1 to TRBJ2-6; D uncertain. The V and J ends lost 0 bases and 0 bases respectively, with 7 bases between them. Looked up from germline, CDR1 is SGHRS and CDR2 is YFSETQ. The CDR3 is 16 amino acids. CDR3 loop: CASSLDKNSGANVLTF. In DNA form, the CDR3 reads TGCGCCAGCAGCTTGGACAAAAACTCTGGGGCCAACGTCCTGACTTTC.

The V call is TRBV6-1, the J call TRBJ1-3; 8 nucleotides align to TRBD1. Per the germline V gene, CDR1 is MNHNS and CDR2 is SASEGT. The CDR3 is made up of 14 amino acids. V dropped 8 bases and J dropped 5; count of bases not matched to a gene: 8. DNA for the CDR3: TGTGCCAGCTTCTTGGACAGGGTGAGAAACACCATATATTTT. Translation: CASFLDRVRNTIYF.

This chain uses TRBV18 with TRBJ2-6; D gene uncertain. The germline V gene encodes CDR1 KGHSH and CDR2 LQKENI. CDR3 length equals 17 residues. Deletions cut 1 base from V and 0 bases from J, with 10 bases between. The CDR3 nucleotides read TGTGCCAGCTCACCACAGAGGCAAGGCTCTGGGGCCAACGTCCTGACTTTC. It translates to CASSPQRQGSGANVLTF.

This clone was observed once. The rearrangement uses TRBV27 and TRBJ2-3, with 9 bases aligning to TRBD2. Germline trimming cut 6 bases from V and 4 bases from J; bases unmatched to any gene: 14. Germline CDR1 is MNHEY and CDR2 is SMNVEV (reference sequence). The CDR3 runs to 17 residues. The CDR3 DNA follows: TGTGCCAGCAGAAGGGGACCTGGACTAGCGAGGGCAGATACGCAGTATTTT. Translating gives CASRRGPGLARADTQYF.

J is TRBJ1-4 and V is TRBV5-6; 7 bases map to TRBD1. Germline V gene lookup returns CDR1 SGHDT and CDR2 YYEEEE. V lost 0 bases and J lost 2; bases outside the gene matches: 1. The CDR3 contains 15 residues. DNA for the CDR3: TGTGCCAGCAGCTTGGTAGGGGGCACTAATGAAAAACTGTTTTTT. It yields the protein CASSLVGGTNEKLFF.

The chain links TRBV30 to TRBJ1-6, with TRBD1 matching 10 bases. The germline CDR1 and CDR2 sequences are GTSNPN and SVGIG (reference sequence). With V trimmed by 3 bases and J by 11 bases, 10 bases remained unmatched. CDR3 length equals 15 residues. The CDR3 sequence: CAWRPPGQGSTPLHF. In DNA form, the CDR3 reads TGTGCCTGGAGGCCACCGGGACAGGGGTCGACACCCCTCCACTTT. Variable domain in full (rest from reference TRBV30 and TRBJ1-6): SQTIHQWPATLVQPVGSPLSLECTVEGTSNPNLYWYRQAAGRGLQLLFYSVGIGQISSEVPQNLSASRPQDRQFILSSKKLLLSDSGFYLCAWRPPGQGSTPLHFGNGTRLTVT.

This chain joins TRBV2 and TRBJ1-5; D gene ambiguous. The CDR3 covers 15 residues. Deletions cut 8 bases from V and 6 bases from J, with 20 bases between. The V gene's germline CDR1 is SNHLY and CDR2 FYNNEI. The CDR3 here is CASFLEAFRGQPQHF. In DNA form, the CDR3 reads TGTGCCAGCTTCCTGGAGGCCTTCCGGGGTCAGCCCCAGCATTTT.